These 23 T cell receptor beta chains were all obtained from the same sample, sequenced in a study of OX40 agonist ivuxolimab in advanced cancers. Library preparation employed the immunoSEQ multiplex PCR assay. Held by TCRdb, this immuneACCESS table contains in-frame sequences only and omits some clones. Under half of the omission traces to an unresolved V gene where checked; the cause of the rest is unknown. Here the sample has tens of thousands of clones; nearly 90% occur a single time. The top ten clones comprise around 0.3% of the sample. This sample comprised CD4+ or CD8+ T cells sorted from blood, obtained in a trial of the OX40 agonist ivuxolimab. These receptors came from an adult with an advanced solid tumor such as melanoma, head and neck, liver or kidney cancer.

This rearrangement joins TRBV18 to TRBJ2-7; the match to TRBD1 covers 7 bases. V lost 3 bases and J lost 4; bases outside the gene matches: 3. Per germline, CDR1 KGHSH and CDR2 LQKENI. The CDR3 extends over 13 amino acids. Written as DNA, the CDR3 is TGTGCCAGCTCACCCTCGACAGGGTACGAGCAGTACTTC. Translating it yields CASSPSTGYEQYF.

This clone came up a few times. The chain is built from TRBV7-3 and TRBJ1-6; 7 bases agree with TRBD1. V dropped 2 bases and J dropped 9; count of bases not matched to a gene: 4. Germline assignment: CDR1 SGHTA and CDR2 FQGTGA. The CDR3 runs 14 residues. In DNA form, the CDR3 reads TGTGCCAGCAGCTTATTACAGGGGAGTTCACCCCTCCACTTT. Encoded protein: CASSLLQGSSPLHF.

J is TRBJ1-6 and V is TRBV7-8; 10 nucleotides align to TRBD1. V shed 0 bases, J shed 9 bases, and the junction held 8 bases outside the gene matches. There are 17 residues in the CDR3. Germline lookup yields CDR1 SGHVS and CDR2 FQNEAQ. CDR3 loop: CASSLAGGGDRGSPLHF. CDR3 DNA sequence: TGTGCCAGCAGCTTAGCGGGTGGAGGGGACAGGGGTTCACCCCTCCACTTT.

V is TRBV6-1 and J is TRBJ1-5, with 8 nucleotides matching TRBD1. With V trimmed by 6 bases and J by 7 bases, 8 bases remained unmatched. Germline values: CDR1 MNHNS, CDR2 SASEGT. This CDR3 has 14 residues. Written as DNA, the CDR3 is TGTGCCAGCAGACATGACAGGGGAGGGCAGCCCCAGCATTTT. This gives the protein CASRHDRGGQPQHF.

The chain recombines TRBV4-1 with TRBJ1-3; no definite D call. Between the trimmed V and J ends, which lost 0 bases and 2 bases, there was a span of 5 bases. The CDR3 length is 14 residues. CDR1 and CDR2 from the germline V gene are MGHRA and YSYEKL. CDR3 in DNA: TGCGCCAGCAGCCAAGATCAGGCTGGAAACACCATATATTTT. Amino acids: CASSQDQAGNTIYF.

The table lists this clone with a count of one. The CDR3 region has the DNA TGCGCCAGCAGCTTACGGGGCTCCTACGAGCAGTACTTC. Amino acids: CASSLRGSYEQYF. The genes are TRBV5-1 and TRBJ2-7; D may be TRBD2 (5 bases). The CDR3 spans 13 residues. Trimming shortened V by 2 bases and J by 0 bases, and 6 bases separated the two germline ends. The germline CDR1 and CDR2 sequences are SGHRS and YFSETQ.

The V gene is TRBV6-6, the J gene TRBJ2-3, with D perhaps assigned TRBD1 or TRBD2 (5 bases each). The CDR3 runs 13 residues. Germline lookup yields CDR1 MNHNY and CDR2 SVGAGI (reference sequence). V was clipped by 6 bases and J by 3 bases, with 10 bases between them. The CDR3 spells CASSPGGTDTQYF. CDR3 bases: TGTGCCAGCAGCCCTGGGGGTACAGATACGCAGTATTTT.

The CDR3 loop is CASTPGGSSTDTQYF. The CDR3 DNA follows: TGTGCCAGCACCCCCGGGGGCAGTAGCACAGATACGCAGTATTTT. The chain recombines TRBV5-5 with TRBJ2-3; D possibly uses TRBD1 or TRBD2 (6 bases each). The CDR3 has 15 amino acids. Trimming took 6 bases from V and 0 from J, leaving 14 bases between them. Per the germline V gene, CDR1 is SGHKS and CDR2 is YYEKEE (reference sequence). Using reference TRBV5-5 and TRBJ2-3 for the parts outside the CDR3, the full variable domain is DAGVTQSPTHLIKTRGQQVTLRCSPISGHKSVSWYQQVLGQGPQFIFQYYEKEERGRGNFPDRFSARQFPNYSSELNVNALLLGDSALYLCASTPGGSSTDTQYFGPGTRLTVL.

This chain joins TRBV7-2 and TRBJ1-2, with TRBD1 identical over 8 bases. V lost 5 bases to trimming and J lost 6 bases; unmatched junction nucleotides: 8. Germline V CDR1 and CDR2: SGHTA, FQGNSA. The CDR3 contains 14 residues. CDR3 residues: CASSTPDRVHGYTF. The CDR3 DNA reads as TGTGCCAGCAGCACACCGGACAGGGTTCATGGCTACACCTTC. Full variable domain (remainder filled in from reference TRBV7-2 and TRBJ1-2): GAGVSQSPSNKVTEKGKDVELRCDPISGHTALYWYRQSLGQGLEFLIYFQGNSAPDKSGLPSDRFSAERTGGSVSTLTIQRTQQEDSAVYLCASSTPDRVHGYTFGSGTRLTVV.

V is TRBV5-6 and J is TRBJ2-3, with 8 bases lining up with TRBD1. CDR1 is SGHDT and CDR2 is YYEEEE in the germline V gene. Trimming removed 5 bases from V and 6 bases from J; junction bases left unmatched: 11. The CDR3 sequence is 15 residues long. As DNA, the CDR3 is TGTGCCAGCAGAAGGACAGGGATGACAGGGGATACGCAGTATTTT. Protein product: CASRRTGMTGDTQYF.

The chain joins TRBV21-1 to TRBJ2-5. TRBV21-1 is a documented pseudogene. This CDR3 spans 13 amino acids. The CDR3 DNA sequence: TGTGCCAGCACCCATCGGGCGGCAGAGACCCAGTACTTC. It codes for CASTHRAAETQYF.

The rearrangement uses TRBV4-3 and TRBJ2-2; D is undetermined. Per germline, CDR1 LGHNA and CDR2 YSLEER. This CDR3 comprises 16 residues. Trimming removed 3 bases at V and 4 bases at J, with 15 bases between. Written as DNA, the CDR3 is TGCGCCAGCAGCCATCTCGGGCACACTGGCACCGGGGAGCTGTTTTTT. Protein: CASSHLGHTGTGELFF.

This chain joins TRBV27 and TRBJ1-4; D possibly corresponds to TRBD1 (5 bases). Between the trimmed V and J ends, which lost 2 bases and 8 bases, there was a span of 12 bases. This CDR3 contains 14 residues. Germline CDR1 and CDR2: MNHEY and SMNVEV (reference sequence). CDR3 sequence reads: CASSLRQGGEKLFF. The CDR3 DNA reads TGTGCCAGCAGTTTAAGGCAGGGAGGCGAAAAACTGTTTTTT.

The V and J genes are TRBV27 and TRBJ2-7; the D gene is possibly TRBD2 (6 bases). V dropped 5 bases and J dropped 5 bases, with 19 bases sitting between them. This CDR3 is 15 amino acids long. CDR1 and CDR2 (germline): MNHEY, SMNVEV (reference sequence). The CDR3 region is CASSRRGDAGHEQYF. CDR3 DNA: TGTGCCAGCAGTCGGCGGGGCGACGCGGGACACGAGCAGTACTTC.

In DNA, the CDR3 is TGTGCCAGCAGCTTGGGAGGACAGGGGGTTGCCAGCTCTGGGGCCAACGTCCTGACTTTC. As protein: CASSLGGQGVASSGANVLTF. This sequence joins TRBV7-8 and TRBJ2-6, with 10 bases that match TRBD1. V was clipped by 3 bases and J by 0 bases; unmatched bases: 11. Germline CDR1 and CDR2: SGHVS and FQNEAQ. The CDR3 spans 20 residues.

The chain recombines TRBV6-5 with TRBJ2-3; D might be TRBD2 (7 bases). The CDR3 sequence is 16 residues long. The V end was cut by 3 bases, the J end by 2 bases, with 15 bases between. Germline lookup yields CDR1 MNHEY and CDR2 SVGAGI. The CDR3 here is CASSYAAGANTDTQYF. The DNA for the CDR3 is TGTGCCAGCAGTTATGCGGCGGGGGCGAACACAGATACGCAGTATTTT.

There are a few counts of this clone. V usage is TRBV19 and J usage is TRBJ2-7; 7 bases map to TRBD2. Germline V gene sequence: CDR1 LNHDA, CDR2 SQIVND (reference sequence). CDR3 size: 12 residues. V shed 8 bases, J shed 9 bases, and the junction held 10 bases outside the gene matches. The CDR3 loop reads CASQGGPGRQYF. The CDR3 region has the DNA TGTGCCAGTCAGGGAGGGCCAGGTCGGCAGTACTTC.

J is TRBJ1-5 and V is TRBV4-3, with a weak D call TRBD1 (5 bases). The CDR3 loop spans 14 amino acids. Trimming took off 0 bases at V and 4 bases at J, with 7 bases between the two ends. Germline CDR1 is LGHNA and CDR2 is YSLEER. The CDR3 DNA follows: TGCGCCAGCAGCCAAGAAGGGGAAAATCAGCCCCAGCATTTT. Translating it yields CASSQEGENQPQHF.

CDR3: CAWSGGSGTINSPLHF. The DNA for the CDR3 is TGTGCCTGGAGTGGTGGTTCCGGGACAATCAATTCACCCCTCCACTTT. The chain uses TRBV30 and TRBJ1-6, with a weak D call TRBD1 (6 bases). The CDR3 has 16 amino acids. Germline V CDR1 and CDR2: GTSNPN, SVGIG (reference sequence). Trimming cost V 1 base and J 7 bases, with 17 bases left between them.

V is TRBV5-6 and J is TRBJ1-6; D may be TRBD1 (5 bases). The CDR3 has 14 amino acids. Germline V CDR1 and CDR2: SGHDT, YYEEEE. The V end lost 2 bases, the J end lost 10 bases, and 13 bases lay between the germline ends. The CDR3 region has the DNA TGTGCCAGCAGCTTCGGGGTAGGGGAGTCACCCCTCCACTTT. Translating gives CASSFGVGESPLHF.

This chain links TRBV5-5 with TRBJ1-5; maybe TRBD1 (5 bases). The length of the CDR3 is 13 residues. The ends were cut back, 3 bases at V and 1 base at J, with 5 bases in the middle. Germline CDR1 SGHKS, CDR2 YYEKEE (reference sequence). The CDR3 DNA reads TGTGCCAGCAGCTGGGACAGCAATCAGCCCCAGCATTTT. Translation gives CASSWDSNQPQHF. Full variable domain (missing parts from reference TRBV5-5 and TRBJ1-5): DAGVTQSPTHLIKTRGQQVTLRCSPISGHKSVSWYQQVLGQGPQFIFQYYEKEERGRGNFPDRFSARQFPNYSSELNVNALLLGDSALYLCASSWDSNQPQHFGDGTRLSIL.

This clone appeared a single time. V usage is TRBV19 and J usage is TRBJ1-1; a possible D gene is TRBD1 (5 bases). Germline V gives CDR1 LNHDA, CDR2 SQIVND (reference sequence). V shed 7 bases and J shed 4 bases, with 13 bases lying between them. This CDR3 has 13 amino acids. The CDR3 sequence: CASTTRGGTEAFF. As DNA, the CDR3 is TGTGCCAGTACGACGAGGGGAGGCACTGAAGCTTTCTTT.

The rearrangement joins TRBV30 to TRBJ2-4; D is ambiguous. Trimming left V 2 bases short and J 9 bases short, with 8 bases between. The germline V gene encodes CDR1 GTSNPN and CDR2 SVGIG (reference sequence). CDR3 size: 11 residues. CDR3 nucleotide sequence: TGTGCCTGGAGTCCCACGGGCATTCAGTACTTC. Protein product: CAWSPTGIQYF.